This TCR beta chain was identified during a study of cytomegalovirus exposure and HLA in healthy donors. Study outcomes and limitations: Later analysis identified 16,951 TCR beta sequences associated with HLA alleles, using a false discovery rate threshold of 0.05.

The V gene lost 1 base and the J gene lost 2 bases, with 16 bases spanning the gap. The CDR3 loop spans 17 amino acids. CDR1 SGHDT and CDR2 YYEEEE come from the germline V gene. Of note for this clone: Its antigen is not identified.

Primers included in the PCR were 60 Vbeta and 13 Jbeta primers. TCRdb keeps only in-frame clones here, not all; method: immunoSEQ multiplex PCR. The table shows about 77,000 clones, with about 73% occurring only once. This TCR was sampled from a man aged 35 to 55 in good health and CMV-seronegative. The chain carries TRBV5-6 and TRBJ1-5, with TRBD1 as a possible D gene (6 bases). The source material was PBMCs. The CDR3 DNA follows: TGTGCCAGCAGCTTGCGGTGGGGGGGCTCTGGCAATCAGCCCCAGCATTTT. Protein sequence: CASSLRWGGSGNQPQHF.